The clone carrying this T cell receptor (beta chain) was detected many times. No antigen is known for it. This sample is drawn from a study of T-cell memory formation after mild COVID-19. The CDR3 contains 15 residues. Germline CDR1 LGHNA, CDR2 YSLEER. V was clipped by 0 bases and J by 5 bases, with 13 bases between them. Findings and limits, study-wide: There was a balanced CD4/CD8 profile in clones contracting day 15 to 85, and later expanders leaned CD4+. CD4+ clones that contracted lay mainly in CM and EM; CD8+ ones lay in EMRA. Detection of some responders pre-infection suggested pre-existing cross-reactive memory T cells participated.

TCRdb processed the 5' RACE reads anew with MiXCR; each CDR3 protein has one entry. The sample yields some 350,000 distinct CDR3 sequences, about a sixth seen once. This receptor was identified in a young man who had mild COVID-19 (a few samples of this study predate the infection). Cell type and time point are not known. The chain is built from TRBV4-3 and TRBJ2-5; D gene uncertain. What was sequenced was PBMCs or a T cell subset sorted from them (not recorded which). CDR3 sequence reads: CASSQDPLVMETQYF. In DNA form, the CDR3 reads TGCGCCAGCAGCCAAGATCCCCTGGTAATGGAGACCCAGTACTTC.